One and the same sample provided the 17 T cell receptor beta chains below, sequenced in a study of blood T cell repertoires in COVID-19. The method was immunoSEQ multiplex PCR; TCRdb's version includes in-frame clones alone and lacks a portion of them. The repertoire holds 150,000 to 180,000 clones, with approximately 85% as singletons. What was sequenced was peripheral blood. The receptors originated from a man aged 55 to 70 with COVID-19, enrolled during active disease.

This clone was seen a single time. The chain recombines TRBV24-1 with TRBJ2-3; D possibly corresponds to TRBD2 (6 bases). Germline CDR1 KGHDR, CDR2 SFDVKD. The CDR3 runs to 15 residues. Trimming took off 5 bases at V and 0 bases at J, with 11 bases between the two ends. CDR3 DNA sequence: TGTGCCACCAGTGTTAGCGGAGATAGCACAGATACGCAGTATTTT. Its protein product is CATSVSGDSTDTQYF.

The chain has TRBV2 and TRBJ2-1; TRBD1 matches at 10 bases. Germline CDR1 SNHLY, CDR2 FYNNEI. The CDR3 extends over 15 amino acids. Unmatched junction bases numbered 7, after V lost 4 bases and J lost 7 bases. DNA of the CDR3: TGTGCCAGCAGTGGACAGGGGGCTCTGGGGAATGAGCAGTTCTTC. The encoded protein is CASSGQGALGNEQFF. Variable domain in full (rest from reference TRBV2 and TRBJ2-1): EPEVTQTPSHQVTQMGQEVILRCVPISNHLYFYWYRQILGQKVEFLVSFYNNEISEKSEIFDDQFSVERPDGSNFTLKIRSTKLEDSAMYFCASSGQGALGNEQFFGPGTRLTVL.

V and J are TRBV9 and TRBJ1-4; TRBD1 agrees at 8 bases. V shed 3 bases and J 2 bases; nucleotides not matched to a gene: 3. CDR3 length equals 15 residues. Germline V gene lookup returns CDR1 SGDLS and CDR2 YYNGEE. The CDR3 protein is CASSGDRGTNEKLFF. The CDR3 region has the DNA TGTGCCAGCAGCGGTGACAGGGGTACTAATGAAAAACTGTTTTTT.

The chain carries TRBV7-2 and TRBJ1-4, with D maybe TRBD1 (5 bases). V lost 3 bases and J 3 bases, leaving 11 bases between the germline ends. This CDR3 has 15 amino acids. The germline V gene has CDR1 SGHTA and CDR2 FQGNSA. This CDR3 reads CASSFGGTPNEKLFF. The CDR3 region has the DNA TGTGCCAGCAGCTTCGGGGGGACCCCTAATGAAAAACTGTTTTTT.

The chain has TRBV6-2 or TRBV6-3 and TRBJ1-5; TRBD1 might be the D (6 bases). V lost 4 bases and J 9 bases, leaving 16 bases between the germline ends. Germline values: CDR1 MNHEY, CDR2 SVGEGT. The CDR3 contains 14 residues. The CDR3 nucleotides are TGTGCCAGCAGTTCCGGGGGGACATTGGGGCCCCAGCATTTT. It is translated as CASSSGGTLGPQHF.

The rearrangement uses TRBV5-6 and TRBJ1-2; TRBD1 aligns across 9 bases. Germline trimming cut 3 bases from V and 0 bases from J; bases unmatched to any gene: 6. The CDR3 is made up of 16 amino acids. Germline V gives CDR1 SGHDT, CDR2 YYEEEE. The CDR3 region is CASSYLDRGSNYGYTF. As DNA, the CDR3 is TGTGCCAGCAGCTATTTGGACAGGGGTTCTAACTATGGCTACACCTTC. Full variable domain (remainder filled in from reference TRBV5-6 and TRBJ1-2): DAGVTQSPTHLIKTRGQQVTLRCSPKSGHDTVSWYQQALGQGPQFIFQYYEEEERQRGNFPDRFSGHQFPNYSSELNVNALLLGDSALYLCASSYLDRGSNYGYTFGSGTRLTVV.

The rearrangement joins TRBV5-1 to TRBJ1-1, with 8 bases lining up with TRBD1. CDR1 SGHRS and CDR2 YFSETQ come from the germline V gene. The CDR3 is made up of 14 amino acids. V was pared by 4 bases and J by 3 bases, with 5 bases of the junction left unmatched. The CDR3 bases are TGCGCCAGCAGCGATGGACAGGGATACACTGAAGCTTTCTTT. Its protein product is CASSDGQGYTEAFF.

The CDR3 spells CASRSPAGANEKLFF. CDR3 DNA sequence: TGTGCCAGCAGATCTCCCGCCGGGGCTAATGAAAAACTGTTTTTT. The rearrangement uses TRBV19 and TRBJ1-4, with unresolved D. The length of the CDR3 is 15 residues. V lost 9 bases and J lost 3, with 17 bases in between. From germline, CDR1 is LNHDA and CDR2 SQIVND (reference sequence).

In its sample, this clone was seen once. The chain combines TRBV7-2 with TRBJ2-2; no clear D gene. The CDR3 has 15 amino acids. Trimming shortened V by 1 base and J by 0 bases, and 6 bases separated the two germline ends. Germline V gives CDR1 SGHTA, CDR2 FQGNSA. This CDR3 is CASSLGSSNTGELFF. The CDR3 nucleotides are TGTGCCAGCAGCTTAGGCAGTTCGAACACCGGGGAGCTGTTTTTT.

The chain has TRBV11-2 and TRBJ2-3; possibly TRBD1 for D (6 bases). Germline assignment: CDR1 SGHAT and CDR2 FQNNGV. The CDR3 contains 15 residues. Trimming left V 7 bases short and J 0 bases short, with 14 bases between. The CDR3 sequence is CASTPTGHSTDTQYF. The CDR3 DNA is TGTGCCAGCACCCCGACAGGCCATAGCACAGATACGCAGTATTTT.

The rearrangement uses TRBV7-2 and TRBJ1-2, with TRBD1 identical over 8 bases. The V segment lost 2 bases and the J segment 5 bases; nucleotides outside the gene matches: 10. Per germline, CDR1 SGHTA and CDR2 FQGNSA. The CDR3 has 16 residues. The CDR3 bases are TGTGCCAGCAGCTTATTAGGCGGGGACAGGAAATATGGCTACACCTTC. It encodes CASSLLGGDRKYGYTF. Looking up the rest from reference TRBV7-2 and TRBJ1-2 gives the full variable domain: GAGVSQSPSNKVTEKGKDVELRCDPISGHTALYWYRQSLGQGLEFLIYFQGNSAPDKSGLPSDRFSAERTGGSVSTLTIQRTQQEDSAVYLCASSLLGGDRKYGYTFGSGTRLTVV.

The rearrangement uses TRBV24-1 and TRBJ2-1; 12 bases map to TRBD1. V gave up 4 bases and J gave up 15 bases; unmatched junction bases: 12. The germline CDR1 and CDR2 sequences are KGHDR and SFDVKD. CDR3 size: 15 residues. The CDR3 region has the DNA TGTGCCACCAGTGAACCGGGACAGGGGGCGGAAAGGATGTTCTTC. It is translated as CATSEPGQGAERMFF.

The chain has TRBV3-1 (or the pseudogene TRBV3-2) and TRBJ1-2; D is ambiguous. CDR3 length: 15 residues. The germline CDR1 and CDR2 sequences are LGHDT and YNNKEL (reference sequence). Deletions cut 1 base from V and 0 bases from J, with 9 bases between. CDR3 loop: CASSQGRGANYGYTF. In nucleotides, the CDR3 is TGTGCCAGCAGCCAAGGCCGGGGAGCTAACTATGGCTACACCTTC.

The chain joins TRBV6-5 to TRBJ1-2; TRBD1 matches at 7 bases. The germline CDR1 and CDR2 sequences are MNHEY and SVGAGI. The CDR3 has 13 amino acids. J gave up 6 bases and V 6 bases, and 7 bases lay outside the gene matches. The CDR3 region has the DNA TGTGCCAGCAGCCGACAGGGTATCAATGGCTACACCTTC. This sequence encodes CASSRQGINGYTF.

The chain links TRBV6-1 to TRBJ1-1, with a weak D call TRBD1 (5 bases). The CDR3 has 15 amino acids. Germline V gives CDR1 MNHNS, CDR2 SASEGT. V gave up 3 bases and J gave up 4 bases, with 15 bases separating them. CDR3 sequence reads: CASSDRVRSGTEAFF. The CDR3 DNA follows: TGTGCCAGCAGTGACAGGGTAAGGTCTGGCACTGAAGCTTTCTTT.

V gene TRBV9 combines with J gene TRBJ1-2; unclear D gene. V was shortened by 3 bases and J by 6 bases, with 12 bases between the two germline ends. This CDR3 is 13 amino acids long. Per the germline V gene, CDR1 is SGDLS and CDR2 is YYNGEE. The CDR3, as DNA: TGTGCCAGCAGCGCTCAGATGGCGGATGGCTACACCTTC. Protein: CASSAQMADGYTF.

The chain has TRBV4-2 and TRBJ1-5; weak D call: TRBD1 (6 bases). Trimming removed 1 base from V and 2 bases from J, with 15 bases in between. This CDR3 has 17 residues. Germline CDR1 and CDR2: LGHNA and YNFKEQ. CDR3 sequence (DNA): TGTGCCAGCAGCCAAGCCGAAGGGGGTGCAGGCAATCAGCCCCAGCATTTT. It yields the protein CASSQAEGGAGNQPQHF.